Given below is one T cell receptor beta chain in context. The target antigen is unknown. Clones were read by immunoSEQ multiplex PCR, and TCRdb kept only the in-frame ones, dropping some. The table lists 15,000 to 20,000 clones, roughly 89% of them singletons. Germline CDR1 and CDR2: LNHDA and SQIVND (reference sequence). The CDR3 consists of 12 residues. Deletions cut 3 bases from V and 7 bases from J, with 6 bases between. These data belong to a study of circulating and synovial CD4+ cells in juvenile arthritis. Regarding the study as a whole: Bulk blood CD4 samples held at least an order of magnitude more or fewer genomes than CPL.

The receptor was derived from a human donor with juvenile idiopathic arthritis. Sequencing input: CD4+ T cells from blood. The chain couples TRBV19 to TRBJ2-2; D may be TRBD2 (5 bases). The CDR3 loop is CASSIRDGELFF. The CDR3 nucleotides read TGTGCCAGTAGTATCCGGGACGGGGAGCTGTTTTTT.